This T cell receptor beta chain was retrieved from a study of blood T cells in healthy people across ages. Overall study results and limits: Diversity estimated from one million T cells was considered an underestimate.

The germline gives CDR1 MNHEY, CDR2 SVGAGI. Trimming removed 5 bases at V and 8 bases at J, with 15 bases between. This CDR3 is built from 13 residues. Extractions gave at least 5 micrograms of total RNA per sample. For this clonotype: As yet, its antigen is unknown.

Alongside a J-beta primer mix, a sample-barcoded 5' primer served in a second PCR lasting about 7 to 11 cycles. Every cDNA molecule bore a tag from a template-switch adaptor containing 12 random nucleotides. TCRdb reanalysed the 5' RACE reads using MiXCR and keeps one entry per CDR3 protein. The sample includes roughly 830,000 distinct CDR3 sequences, 62% seen only once; the top ten take 28%. This TCR was recovered from a man aged 25-45 years in good health. The gene calls are TRBV6-5 and TRBJ1-2, with D tentatively TRBD1 (5 bases). The sample was blood. Here the CDR3 DNA reads TGTGCCAGCAGTATCGGGGGGGAGGACGGCTACACCTTC. Protein sequence: CASSIGGEDGYTF.